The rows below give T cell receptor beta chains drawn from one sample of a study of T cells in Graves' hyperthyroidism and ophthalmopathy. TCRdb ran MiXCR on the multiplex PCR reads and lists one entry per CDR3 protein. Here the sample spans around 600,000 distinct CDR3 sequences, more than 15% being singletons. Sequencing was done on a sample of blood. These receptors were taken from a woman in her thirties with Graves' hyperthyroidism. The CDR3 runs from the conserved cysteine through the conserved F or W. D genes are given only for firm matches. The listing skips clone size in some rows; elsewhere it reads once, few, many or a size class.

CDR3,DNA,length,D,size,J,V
CASSERGQPNQPQHF,TGTGCCAGCAGTGAAAGGGGACAGCCCAATCAGCCCCAGCATTTT,15,TRBD1,.,TRBJ1-5,TRBV6-1
CASSFYGGIGDTQYF,TGTGCCAGCAGCTTCTATGGCGGGATTGGAGATACGCAGTATTTT,15,.,few,TRBJ2-3,TRBV9
CASSLTGWGYGYTF,TGTGCCAGCAGTTTGACAGGATGGGGCTATGGCTACACCTTC,14,.,many,TRBJ1-2,TRBV12-3/TRBV12-4
CASSMGTGPGQPQHF,TGCGCCAGCTCCATGGGGACAGGTCCGGGACAGCCCCAGCATTTT,15,TRBD1,.,TRBJ1-5,TRBV5-1
CSASWGTGITGELFF,TGCAGTGCTAGTTGGGGGACAGGAATCACCGGGGAGCTGTTTTTT,15,TRBD1,few,TRBJ2-2,TRBV20-1
CASSVVGAGELFF,TGTGCCAGCAGCGTAGTCGGGGCCGGGGAGCTGTTTTTT,13,.,many,TRBJ2-2,TRBV9
CSASTYPPNTGELFF,TGCAGTGCTAGTACGTACCCGCCGAACACCGGGGAGCTGTTTTTT,15,.,many,TRBJ2-2,TRBV20-1
CASGFGGYTGELFF,TGTGCTAGTGGTTTCGGCGGATACACCGGGGAGCTGTTTTTT,14,.,.,TRBJ2-2,TRBV12-5
CATSSRQGAGGYTF,TGTGCCACCAGCAGCAGACAGGGTGCGGGGGGCTACACCTTC,14,TRBD1,once,TRBJ1-2,TRBV15
CASSRPGEQETQYF,TGTGCCAGCAGCCGTCCCGGGGAGCAAGAGACCCAGTACTTC,14,.,.,TRBJ2-5,TRBV11-2
CASSSFAGSDTQYF,TGTGCCAGCAGCTCTTTTGCGGGATCAGATACGCAGTATTTT,14,.,many,TRBJ2-3,TRBV7-9
CASSPDLAAYEQYF,TGTGCCAGCAGCCCCGATCTAGCGGCATACGAGCAGTACTTC,14,TRBD2,.,TRBJ2-7,TRBV6-2/TRBV6-3
CASALTSGIPYEQYF,TGCGCCAGCGCGCTGACTAGCGGGATTCCCTACGAGCAGTACTTC,15,TRBD2,.,TRBJ2-7,TRBV4-1
CSASPPGERNTGELFF,TGCAGTGCTTCCCCTCCGGGAGAGCGGAACACCGGGGAGCTGTTTTTT,16,.,.,TRBJ2-2,TRBV20-1
CAWSPTGSGTEAFF,TGTGCCTGGAGCCCAACAGGGTCTGGCACTGAAGCTTTCTTT,14,.,many,TRBJ1-1,TRBV30
CASSTYKGQSTEAFF,TGTGCCAGCAGTACGTACAAGGGACAGAGCACTGAAGCTTTCTTT,15,TRBD1,many,TRBJ1-1,TRBV6-1
CSARFLPIGQPWAKNIQYF,TGCAGTGCTAGATTCCTACCAATAGGACAGCCTTGGGCCAAAAACATTCAGTACTTC,19,.,.,TRBJ2-4,TRBV20-1
CASSLVGVSGEAFF,TGTGCCAGCAGCTTAGTAGGTGTGTCGGGAGAAGCTTTCTTT,14,.,many,TRBJ1-1,TRBV7-9
CATAGEAGGSLETQYF,TGTGCCACCGCCGGAGAGGCGGGAGGGTCTTTGGAGACCCAGTACTTC,16,TRBD2,many,TRBJ2-5,TRBV24-1
CASRPTRDYEQYF,TGTGCCAGCAGACCCACCAGAGATTACGAGCAGTACTTC,13,.,many,TRBJ2-7,TRBV12-3/TRBV12-4
CASGTSQETQYF,TGTGCCAGCGGTACATCCCAAGAGACCCAGTACTTC,12,.,.,TRBJ2-5,TRBV28
CASSQEDPVLVRQRFYGYTF,TGTGCCAGCAGCCAAGAAGACCCGGTTTTGGTACGACAGCGGTTTTATGGCTACACCTTC,20,.,.,TRBJ1-2,TRBV4-2
CASGLVVRTGGGEQFF,TGTGCTAGTGGTTTGGTAGTTCGGACAGGGGGCGGTGAGCAGTTCTTC,16,TRBD1,.,TRBJ2-1,TRBV12-5
CASSILGLAGNEQFF,TGTGCCAGTAGTATCTTAGGACTAGCGGGCAATGAGCAGTTCTTC,15,TRBD2,.,TRBJ2-1,TRBV19
CASSYGPAGVPDTQYF,TGTGCCAGCAGTTACGGGCCAGCGGGAGTCCCAGATACGCAGTATTTT,16,TRBD2,few,TRBJ2-3,TRBV6-6
CASSRTSGSYSEQFF,TGTGCCAGCAGCCGGACTAGCGGTTCCTACAGTGAGCAGTTCTTC,15,TRBD2,.,TRBJ2-1,TRBV7-3
CASSFDMMNTEAFF,TGTGCCAGCAGTTTTGACATGATGAACACTGAAGCTTTCTTT,14,.,many,TRBJ1-1,TRBV27
CASSESMGHHNEQFF,TGCGCCAGCAGTGAGTCGATGGGACACCACAATGAGCAGTTCTTC,15,.,many,TRBJ2-1,TRBV10-1
CATSRDLMSSANQPQHF,TGTGCCACCAGCAGAGATTTAATGAGCTCGGCTAATCAGCCCCAGCATTTT,17,.,many,TRBJ1-5,TRBV15
CASSEGPPFHTQYF,TGTGCCAGCAGTGAAGGTCCCCCTTTTCATACGCAGTATTTT,14,.,.,TRBJ2-3,TRBV6-1
CASSHPTGSTDTQYF,TGTGCCAGCAGCCACCCGACAGGAAGCACAGATACGCAGTATTTT,15,.,many,TRBJ2-3,TRBV3-1
CASSTRTSGRNEQFF,TGTGCCAGCAGTACCAGGACTAGCGGGAGAAATGAGCAGTTCTTC,15,TRBD2,many,TRBJ2-1,TRBV14
CAWSMGIQNTEAFF,TGTGCCTGGAGTATGGGGATCCAGAACACTGAAGCTTTCTTT,14,.,many,TRBJ1-1,TRBV30
CSGGGSSYNEQFF,TGCAGTGGGGGCGGGAGCTCCTACAATGAGCAGTTCTTC,13,TRBD2,many,TRBJ2-1,TRBV20-1
CASSRTTQSSYNEQFF,TGTGCCAGCAGCAGGACTACTCAGAGCTCCTACAATGAGCAGTTCTTC,16,.,.,TRBJ2-1,TRBV5-4
CASSSLGLKNEQYF,TGTGCCAGCAGTTCCCTAGGGCTCAAGAACGAGCAGTACTTC,14,.,many,TRBJ2-7,TRBV28
CASVRGGTDTQYF,TGTGCCAGCGTCAGAGGCGGGACAGATACGCAGTATTTT,13,.,many,TRBJ2-3,TRBV12-3/TRBV12-4
CASSLAGEMQYF,TGTGCCAGCAGCTTAGCGGGAGAGATGCAGTACTTC,12,TRBD2,.,TRBJ2-5,TRBV7-3
CASSYAGGTEAFF,TGTGCCAGCAGCTATGCAGGGGGCACTGAAGCTTTCTTT,13,TRBD1,few,TRBJ1-1,TRBV9
CASSSWTSGGSVYEQYF,TGTGCCAGCAGCTCCTGGACTAGCGGGGGATCCGTGTACGAGCAGTACTTC,17,TRBD2,few,TRBJ2-7,TRBV11-2
CSASSRGAYEQFF,TGCAGTGCTAGTTCCAGGGGAGCCTACGAGCAGTTCTTC,13,.,.,TRBJ2-1,TRBV20-1